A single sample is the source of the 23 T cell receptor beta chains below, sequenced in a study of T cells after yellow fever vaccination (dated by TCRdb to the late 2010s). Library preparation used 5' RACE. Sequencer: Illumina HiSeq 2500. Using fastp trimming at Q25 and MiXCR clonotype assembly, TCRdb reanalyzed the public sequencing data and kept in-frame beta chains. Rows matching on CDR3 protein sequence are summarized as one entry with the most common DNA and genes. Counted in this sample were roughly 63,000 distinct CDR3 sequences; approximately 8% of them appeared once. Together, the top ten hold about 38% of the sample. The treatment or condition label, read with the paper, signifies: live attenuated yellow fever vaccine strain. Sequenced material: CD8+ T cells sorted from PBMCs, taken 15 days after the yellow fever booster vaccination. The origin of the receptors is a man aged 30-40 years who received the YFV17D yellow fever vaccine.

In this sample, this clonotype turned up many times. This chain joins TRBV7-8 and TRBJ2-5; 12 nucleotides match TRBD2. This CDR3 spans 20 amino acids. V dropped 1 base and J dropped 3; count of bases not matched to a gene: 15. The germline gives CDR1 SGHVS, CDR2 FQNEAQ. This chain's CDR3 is CASSLDREAFRLAGEETQYF. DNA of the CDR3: TGTGCCAGCAGCTTAGATCGGGAGGCCTTTAGACTAGCGGGAGAAGAGACCCAGTACTTC.

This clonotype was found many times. This CDR3 reads CASSLRGTDTQYF. CDR3 in DNA: TGTGCCAGCAGCTTGCGGGGTACAGATACGCAGTATTTT. The chain is built from TRBV11-2 and TRBJ2-3; TRBD2 might be the D (6 bases). The CDR3 spans 13 residues. Germline CDR1 is SGHAT and CDR2 is FQNNGV. V lost 3 bases, J lost 3 bases, and 7 bases lay in between.

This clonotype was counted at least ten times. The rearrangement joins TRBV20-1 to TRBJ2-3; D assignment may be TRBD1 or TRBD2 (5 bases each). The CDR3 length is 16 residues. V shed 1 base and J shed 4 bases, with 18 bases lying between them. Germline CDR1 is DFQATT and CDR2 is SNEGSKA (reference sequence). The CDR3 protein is CSARVLGLALADTQYF. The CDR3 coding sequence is TGCAGTGCTAGAGTCTTGGGGCTAGCCCTCGCAGATACGCAGTATTTT.

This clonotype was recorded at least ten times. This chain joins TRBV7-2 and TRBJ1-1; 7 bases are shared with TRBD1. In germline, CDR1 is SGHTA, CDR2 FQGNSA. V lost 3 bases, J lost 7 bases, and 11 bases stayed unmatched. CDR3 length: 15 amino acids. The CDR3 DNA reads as TGTGCCAGCAGCTTGGCCTACAGGGGACCGCTTGAAGCTTTCTTT. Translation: CASSLAYRGPLEAFF.

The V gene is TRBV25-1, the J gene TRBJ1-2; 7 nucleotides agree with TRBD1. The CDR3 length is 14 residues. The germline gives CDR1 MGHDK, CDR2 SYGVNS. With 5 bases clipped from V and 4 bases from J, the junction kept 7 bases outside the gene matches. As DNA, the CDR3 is TGTGCCAGCAGTACCAGGACAGGCGGCTATGGCTACACCTTC. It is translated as CASSTRTGGYGYTF.

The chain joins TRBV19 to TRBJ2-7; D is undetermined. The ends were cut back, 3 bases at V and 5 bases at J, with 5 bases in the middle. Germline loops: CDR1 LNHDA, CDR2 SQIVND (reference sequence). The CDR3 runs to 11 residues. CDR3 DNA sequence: TGTGCCAGTAGTATGGGCGACGAGCAGTACTTC. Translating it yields CASSMGDEQYF.

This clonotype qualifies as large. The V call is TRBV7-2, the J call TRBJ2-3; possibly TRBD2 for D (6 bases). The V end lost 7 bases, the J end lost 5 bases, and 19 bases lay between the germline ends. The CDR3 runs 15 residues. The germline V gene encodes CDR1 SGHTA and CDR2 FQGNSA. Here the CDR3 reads CASTKWDLVGDTQYF. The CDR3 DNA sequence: TGTGCCAGCACCAAATGGGACTTGGTTGGAGATACGCAGTATTTT.

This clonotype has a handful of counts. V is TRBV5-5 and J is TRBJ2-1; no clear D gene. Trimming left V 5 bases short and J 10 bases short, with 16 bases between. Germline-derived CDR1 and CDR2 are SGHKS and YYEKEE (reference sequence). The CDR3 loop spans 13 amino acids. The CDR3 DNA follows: TGTGCCAGCAGGTCACAAGCCCGAGAGGAGCAGTTCTTC. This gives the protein CASRSQAREEQFF. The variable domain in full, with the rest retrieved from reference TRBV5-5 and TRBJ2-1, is DAGVTQSPTHLIKTRGQQVTLRCSPISGHKSVSWYQQVLGQGPQFIFQYYEKEERGRGNFPDRFSARQFPNYSSELNVNALLLGDSALYLCASRSQAREEQFFGPGTRLTVL.

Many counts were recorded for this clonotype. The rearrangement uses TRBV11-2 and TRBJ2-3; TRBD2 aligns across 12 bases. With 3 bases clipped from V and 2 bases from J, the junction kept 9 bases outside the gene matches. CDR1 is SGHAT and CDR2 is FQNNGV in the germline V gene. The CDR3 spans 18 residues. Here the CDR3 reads CASSFSLAGGIPTDTQYF. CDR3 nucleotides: TGTGCCAGCAGCTTTTCCCTAGCGGGAGGGATTCCCACAGATACGCAGTATTTT.

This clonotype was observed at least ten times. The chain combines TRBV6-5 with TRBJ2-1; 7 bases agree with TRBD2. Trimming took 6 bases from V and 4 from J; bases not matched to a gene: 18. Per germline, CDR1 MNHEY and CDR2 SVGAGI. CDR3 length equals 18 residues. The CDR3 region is CASRLLADRVTYYNEQFF. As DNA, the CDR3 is TGTGCCAGCAGGCTCCTAGCGGACCGTGTGACTTATTACAATGAGCAGTTCTTC.

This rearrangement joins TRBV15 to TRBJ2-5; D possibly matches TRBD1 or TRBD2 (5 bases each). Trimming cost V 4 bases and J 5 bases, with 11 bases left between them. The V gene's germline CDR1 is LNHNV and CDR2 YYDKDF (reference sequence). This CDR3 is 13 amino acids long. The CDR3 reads CATSTPEGETQYF. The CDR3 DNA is TGTGCCACCAGCACACCAGAGGGGGAGACCCAGTACTTC.

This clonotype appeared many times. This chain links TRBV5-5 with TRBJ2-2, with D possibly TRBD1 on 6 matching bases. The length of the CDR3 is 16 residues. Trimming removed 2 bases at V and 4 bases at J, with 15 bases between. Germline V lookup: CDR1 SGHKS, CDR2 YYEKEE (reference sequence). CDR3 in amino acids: CASSFLQGTTTGELFF. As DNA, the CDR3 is TGTGCCAGCAGCTTTCTTCAGGGGACGACCACCGGGGAGCTGTTTTTT. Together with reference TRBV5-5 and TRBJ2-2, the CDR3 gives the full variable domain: DAGVTQSPTHLIKTRGQQVTLRCSPISGHKSVSWYQQVLGQGPQFIFQYYEKEERGRGNFPDRFSARQFPNYSSELNVNALLLGDSALYLCASSFLQGTTTGELFFGEGSRLTVL.

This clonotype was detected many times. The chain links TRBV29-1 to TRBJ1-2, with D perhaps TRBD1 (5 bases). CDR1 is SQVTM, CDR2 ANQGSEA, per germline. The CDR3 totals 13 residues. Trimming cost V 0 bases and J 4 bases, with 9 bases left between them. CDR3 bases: TGCAGCGTTGAAGAAGACAGATCCTATGGCTACACCTTC. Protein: CSVEEDRSYGYTF.

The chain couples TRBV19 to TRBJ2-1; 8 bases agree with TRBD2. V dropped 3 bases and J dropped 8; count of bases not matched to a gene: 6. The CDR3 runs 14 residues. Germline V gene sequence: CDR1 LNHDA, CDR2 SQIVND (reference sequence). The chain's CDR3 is CASSITAGDDEQFF. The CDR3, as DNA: TGTGCCAGTAGTATTACAGCGGGAGACGATGAGCAGTTCTTC.

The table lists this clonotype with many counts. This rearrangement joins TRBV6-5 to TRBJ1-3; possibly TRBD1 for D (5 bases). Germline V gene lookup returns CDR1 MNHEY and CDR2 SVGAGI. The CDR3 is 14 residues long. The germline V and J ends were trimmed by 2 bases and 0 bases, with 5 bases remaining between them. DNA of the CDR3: TGTGCCAGCAGTTACGGGGGCTCTGGAAACACCATATATTTT. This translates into CASSYGGSGNTIYF.

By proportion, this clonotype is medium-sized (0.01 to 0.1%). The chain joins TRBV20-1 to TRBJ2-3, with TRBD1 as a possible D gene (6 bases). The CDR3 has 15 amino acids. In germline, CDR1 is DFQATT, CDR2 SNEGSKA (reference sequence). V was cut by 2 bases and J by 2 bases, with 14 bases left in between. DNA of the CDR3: TGCAGTGCTAGAATTACAGGGTATCTCACAGATACGCAGTATTTT. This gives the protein CSARITGYLTDTQYF.

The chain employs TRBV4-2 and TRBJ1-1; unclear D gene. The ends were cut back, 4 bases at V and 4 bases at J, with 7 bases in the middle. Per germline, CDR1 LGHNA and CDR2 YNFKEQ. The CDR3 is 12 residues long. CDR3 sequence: CASSPALTEAFF. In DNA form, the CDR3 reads TGTGCCAGCAGCCCCGCGCTCACTGAAGCTTTCTTT.

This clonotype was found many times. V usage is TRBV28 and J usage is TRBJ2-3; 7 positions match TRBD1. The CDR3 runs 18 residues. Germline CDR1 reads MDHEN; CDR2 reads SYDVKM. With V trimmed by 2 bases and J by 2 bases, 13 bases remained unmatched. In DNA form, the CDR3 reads TGTGCCAGCAGTTTAGAGGTGACATCAGGGGGACACACAGATACGCAGTATTTT. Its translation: CASSLEVTSGGHTDTQYF. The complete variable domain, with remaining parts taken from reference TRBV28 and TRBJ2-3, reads DVKVTQSSRYLVKRTGEKVFLECVQDMDHENMFWYRQDPGLGLRLIYFSYDVKMKEKGDIPEGYSVSREKKERFSLILESASTNQTSMYLCASSLEVTSGGHTDTQYFGPGTRLTVL.

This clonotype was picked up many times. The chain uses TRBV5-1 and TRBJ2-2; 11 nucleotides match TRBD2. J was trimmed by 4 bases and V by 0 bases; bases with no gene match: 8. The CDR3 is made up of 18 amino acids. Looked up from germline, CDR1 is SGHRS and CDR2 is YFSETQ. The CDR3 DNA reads TGCGCCAGCAGCTTGGCGTCTACTAGCGGGAGCGTCACCGGGGAGCTGTTTTTT. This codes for CASSLASTSGSVTGELFF.

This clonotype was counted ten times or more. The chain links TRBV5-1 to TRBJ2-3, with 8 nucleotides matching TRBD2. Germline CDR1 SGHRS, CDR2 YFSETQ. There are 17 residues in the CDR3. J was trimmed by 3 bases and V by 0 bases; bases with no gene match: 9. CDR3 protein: CASSLDPAGVSTDTQYF. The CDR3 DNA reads TGCGCCAGCAGCTTGGACCCAGCGGGAGTGAGTACAGATACGCAGTATTTT.

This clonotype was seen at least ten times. The CDR3 DNA reads as TGTGCCAGCAGTTACTCGGGACAGGTTTTCTTC. Residues: CASSYSGQVFF. The rearrangement uses TRBV6-5 and TRBJ2-1; 8 bases align to TRBD1. Germline loops: CDR1 MNHEY, CDR2 SVGAGI. V was clipped by 0 bases and J by 16 bases; unmatched bases: 2. CDR3 size: 11 residues.

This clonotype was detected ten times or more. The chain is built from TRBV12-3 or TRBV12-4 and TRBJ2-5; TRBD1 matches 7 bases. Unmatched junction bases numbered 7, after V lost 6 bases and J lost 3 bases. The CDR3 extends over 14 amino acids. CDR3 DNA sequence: TGTGCCAGCAGCTCTGACAGGGTGGAAGAGACCCAGTACTTC. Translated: CASSSDRVEETQYF.

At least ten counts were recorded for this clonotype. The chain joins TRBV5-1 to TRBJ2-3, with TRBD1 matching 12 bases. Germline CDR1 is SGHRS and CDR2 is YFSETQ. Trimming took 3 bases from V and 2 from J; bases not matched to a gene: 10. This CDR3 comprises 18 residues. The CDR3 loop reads CASSYTGTGGPITDTQYF. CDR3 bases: TGCGCCAGCAGCTATACCGGGACAGGGGGCCCGATCACAGATACGCAGTATTTT.